Listed here is a single T cell receptor beta chain. Its antigen remains unidentified. The entry originates in a study of T cells in Graves' hyperthyroidism and ophthalmopathy. Study-wide findings and caveats: In the analysis, a 13 V-J model separated ophthalmopathy from stable hyperthyroidism. In the blood, most expanded thyroid clonotypes above 0.001 appeared as well.

Exclusion of patients followed from uncontrolled infection, other autoimmune disease, pregnancy or lactation. Germline V lookup: CDR1 LGHNA, CDR2 YNFKEQ. Trimming removed 7 bases from V and 0 bases from J; junction bases left unmatched: 12. The CDR3 totals 17 residues. Using RNA transcripts as the source, TCR beta CDR3 regions were amplified. In the first-round RT-PCR of the TCR CDR3, the HTBI primer set was used. TCRdb called the multiplex PCR reads again in MiXCR, with one record for every CDR3 protein. The sample lists over 350,000 distinct CDR3 sequences, roughly 14% occurring once. The sample taken for sequencing was blood. The rearrangement links TRBV4-2 to TRBJ2-4, with TRBD2 matching 7 bases. The sequence was obtained from a man aged 18-30 years with Graves' ophthalmopathy. The CDR3 sequence: CASTNQGEGVAKNIQYF. CDR3 nucleotides: TGTGCCAGCACCAACCAAGGGGAGGGAGTAGCCAAAAACATTCAGTACTTC.